The present T cell receptor (beta chain) was sequenced within a study of cytomegalovirus exposure and HLA in healthy donors. At the level of the study: Per a later analysis, the roughly 670 first-cohort and about 120 validation repertoires shared one platform. Study results and limitations: Listed as cytomegalovirus-associated were 164 TCR beta chains. Specificity for CMV antigens was confirmed in vitro for a few of the CMV-associated chains. Reported results showed that the classifier diagnosed cytomegalovirus status with high specificity and sensitivity.

About this clone: Its target is unknown.

The CDR3 is 14 amino acids. Germline lookup yields CDR1 SGHRS and CDR2 YFSETQ. V lost 4 bases to trimming and J lost 8 bases; unmatched junction nucleotides: 11. TCRdb's copy holds only in-frame clones and misses some; the assay was immunoSEQ multiplex PCR. The sample has about 240,000 clones, around nine tenths seen once; the top ten hold 2.5% to 3%. The rearrangement links TRBV5-1 to TRBJ1-2; 7 bases match TRBD1. This TCR was recovered from a man younger than 35 in good health and CMV-seronegative. The material sequenced was PBMCs. CDR3: CASSIPTGFGGYTF. CDR3 DNA sequence: TGCGCCAGCAGCATACCGACAGGGTTTGGAGGCTACACCTTC.